Listed below are T cell receptor beta chains from one sample, sequenced in a study of T cell changes during pregnancy in multiple sclerosis. The protocol was immunoSEQ multiplex PCR, while the TCRdb copy is restricted to in-frame clones and leaves out a portion. The sample has under 65,000 clones; over 85% are singletons. The sample here was peripheral blood, taken in the first trimester of pregnancy. These receptors were obtained from a female donor in good health, enrolled as a control in a pregnancy study. Both conserved end residues are part of each CDR3. D genes are given only for firm matches.

>-|TRBV7-2|TRBJ1-4
CASSFTTGRVNEKLFF
TGTGCCAGCAGCTTCACTACAGGGCGGGTTAATGAAAAACTGTTTTTT
>-|TRBV12-5|TRBJ2-1
CASGQGFSSYNEQFF
TGTGCTAGTGGACAGGGATTTAGCTCCTACAATGAGCAGTTCTTC
>TRBD2|TRBV4-2|TRBJ2-1
CASSQENSGGANEQFF
TGTGCCAGCAGCCAAGAGAATAGCGGGGGGGCTAATGAGCAGTTCTTC
>-|TRBV30|TRBJ2-1
CAWKGYNNEQFF
TGTGCCTGGAAGGGGTATAACAATGAGCAGTTCTTC
>-|TRBV7-2|TRBJ1-3
CASSPYRTISGNTIYF
TGTGCCAGCAGCCCTTACAGGACTATCTCTGGAAACACCATATATTTT
>-|TRBV11-3|TRBJ2-4
CASSLDRGGEDIQYF
TGTGCCAGCAGCTTAGATCGAGGGGGAGAGGACATTCAGTACTTC
>TRBD2|TRBV28|TRBJ2-7
CASGRSSGIQAYEQYF
TGTGCCAGCGGGCGGTCTAGCGGGATACAGGCCTACGAGCAGTACTTC
>TRBD1|TRBV29-1|TRBJ1-2
CSASGQAINYGYTF
TGCAGCGCCTCCGGACAGGCGATTAACTATGGCTACACCTTC
>-|TRBV18|TRBJ1-2
CASSPGESRVIF
TGTGCCAGCTCACCCGGGGAGTCTCGGGTTATCTTC
>TRBD2|TRBV7-3|TRBJ2-7
CASSPGRGTYEQYF
TGTGCCAGCAGCCCAGGGAGGGGAACCTACGAGCAGTACTTC
>TRBD1|TRBV29-1|TRBJ1-2
CSVERGRFYGYTF
TGCAGCGTTGAAAGGGGGCGCTTCTATGGCTACACCTTC
>-|TRBV7-9|TRBJ2-1
CASSPNYNEQFF
TGTGCCAGCAGCCCAAATTACAATGAGCAGTTCTTC
>-|TRBV11-2|TRBJ1-3
CASSLDNWAFLHF
TGTGCCAGCAGCTTAGATAATTGGGCCTTTTTGCATTTT
>TRBD2|TRBV4-3|TRBJ2-3
CASSQDRTSGSPDTQYF
TGCGCCAGCAGCCAAGATAGGACTAGCGGGAGTCCAGATACGCAGTATTTT
>-|TRBV7-2|TRBJ1-1
CASSLGSAGGTEAFF
TGTGCCAGCAGCTTAGGGAGTGCCGGGGGGACTGAAGCTTTCTTT
>TRBD1|TRBV30|TRBJ1-6
CAWLNTGTGDSPLHF
TGTGCCTGGTTAAATACCGGGACAGGGGATTCACCCCTCCACTTT
>-|TRBV11-3|TRBJ2-1
CASSFGTLPMGQFF
TGTGCCAGCAGCTTCGGGACTCTCCCAATGGGGCAGTTCTTC
>-|TRBV5-1|TRBJ2-5
CASSLVIEYF
TGCGCCAGCAGCCTTGTCATAGAGTACTTC
>-|TRBV6-5|TRBJ1-2
CASSYSKRSYGYTF
TGTGCCAGCAGTTACTCGAAACGGAGCTATGGCTACACCTTC
>-|TRBV5-7|TRBJ2-7
CASRGGQHMDEQYF
TGTGCCAGCAGGGGTGGGCAGCACATGGACGAGCAGTACTTC
>TRBD1|TRBV7-3|TRBJ2-1
CASSYRTGAVNEQFF
TGTGCCAGCAGCTACCGGACAGGGGCGGTAAATGAGCAGTTCTTC
>TRBD1|TRBV19|TRBJ1-4
CASSITGDPEKLFF
TGTGCCAGTAGTATCACAGGGGACCCTGAAAAACTGTTTTTT
>-|TRBV5-4|TRBJ2-6
CASSIVGANVLTF
TGTGCCAGCAGCATAGTTGGGGCCAACGTCCTGACTTTC
>TRBD1|TRBV16|TRBJ1-1
CASSPHSTPTGDTEAFF
TGTGCCAGCAGCCCTCATTCGACCCCTACAGGGGACACTGAAGCTTTCTTT